The 6 T cell receptor beta chains reported below all come from one sample, sequenced in a study of CD8+ T cells in alopecia areata. Reverse transcription of extracted RNA yielded cDNA, which provided the sequencing template. Using immunoSEQ multiplex PCR, the repertoire was profiled, and TCRdb retains in-frame clones only, with some absent. The repertoire holds about 190,000 clones, with around 60% as singletons. Noted treatment: oral pan-JAK inhibitor, 5-10 mg twice daily. The sample consisted of CD8+ T cells sorted from blood, taken at week 24, from a patient treated with tofacitinib. These receptors were taken from a human donor with alopecia areata.

This clone showed up just a few times. The chain is built from TRBV29-1 and TRBJ1-2, with a possible D match to TRBD1 (5 bases). CDR1 and CDR2 from the germline V gene are SQVTM and ANQGSEA. V gave up 4 bases and J gave up 6 bases, with 12 bases separating them. This CDR3 has 12 residues. CDR3 amino acids: CSVGGGPHGYTF. CDR3 bases: TGCAGCGTTGGGGGGGGTCCTCATGGCTACACCTTC.

The chain carries TRBV7-9 and TRBJ2-3, with 13 positions matching TRBD2. The ends lost 6 bases at V and 6 bases at J; junction bases unmatched: 6. The CDR3 runs to 15 residues. The germline CDR1 and CDR2 sequences are SEHNR and FQNEAQ (reference sequence). CDR3 DNA: TGTGCCAGCAGTCCCGGACTAGCGGGGGACGATACGCAGTATTTT. It codes for CASSPGLAGDDTQYF.

This clone has more than one count but fewer than ten. V usage is TRBV11-2 and J usage is TRBJ2-1; 13 bases are a match to TRBD2. From germline, CDR1 is SGHAT and CDR2 FQNNGV. The CDR3 contains 17 residues. The J segment lost 0 bases and the V segment lost 4 bases, leaving 3 bases of the junction unmatched. CDR3 residues: CASSSRLAGGSYNEQFF. Here the CDR3 DNA reads TGTGCCAGCAGCTCTAGACTAGCGGGGGGCTCCTACAATGAGCAGTTCTTC.

The J gene is TRBJ2-5, the V gene TRBV27; D ambiguous. This CDR3 is 13 amino acids long. CDR1 is MNHEY and CDR2 is SMNVEV in the germline V gene (reference sequence). V was clipped by 2 bases and J by 2 bases, with 6 bases between them. The CDR3 bases are TGTGCCAGCAGTTTAAGGCTACAAGAGACCCAGTACTTC. Translated: CASSLRLQETQYF.

The chain combines TRBV30 with TRBJ1-1, with 7 positions matching TRBD1. J was trimmed by 7 bases and V by 3 bases; bases with no gene match: 14. This CDR3 region has 15 residues. Germline V lookup: CDR1 GTSNPN, CDR2 SVGIG (reference sequence). CDR3 DNA sequence: TGTGCCTGGAGCCCTGTTGGGAGGGGGCCGGTTGAAGCTTTCTTT. Translated: CAWSPVGRGPVEAFF.

In nucleotides, the CDR3 is TGCAGCGTTGTTATGGGCGGGATATACAATGAGCAGTTCTTC. Its translation: CSVVMGGIYNEQFF. V usage is TRBV29-1 and J usage is TRBJ2-1, with D tentatively TRBD2 (6 bases). V lost 4 bases and J lost 4, with 14 bases in between. CDR3 size: 14 residues. Germline lookup yields CDR1 SQVTM and CDR2 ANQGSEA.